This TCR beta chain was captured in a study of blood T cells in healthy people across ages. CDR3 length: 16 residues. Germline V gene data show CDR1 as SGHTA and CDR2 as FQGNSA. J was trimmed by 3 bases and V by 1 base; bases with no gene match: 6. It was with a sample-barcoded 5' primer and a J-beta primer mix that a second PCR of roughly 6 to 11 cycles was run. TCRdb analysed the 5' RACE reads with MiXCR anew, one entry per CDR3 protein. The repertoire holds about 680,000 distinct CDR3 sequences, over 45% seen once, with 30% to 40% in the top ten. The rearrangement joins TRBV7-2 to TRBJ2-1; 7 bases agree with TRBD2. Sample: blood. The TCR sequence derives from a woman aged 60-75 years in good health. CDR3 bases: TGTGCCAGCAGCTTAGATGGGCTAGCGGACTACAATGAGCAGTTCTTC. Its protein is CASSLDGLADYNEQFF.